This T cell receptor (beta chain) is drawn from a study of CD8 T cells in Susac syndrome. CDR1 is MNHNS and CDR2 is SASEGT in the germline V gene. Trimming shortened V by 3 bases and J by 5 bases, and 7 bases separated the two germline ends. This CDR3 spans 12 amino acids. RNA, at roughly 0.5 to 1 ug, was reverse transcribed with random hexamers. TCRdb reprocessed the immunoSEQ multiplex PCR reads with MiXCR, giving one entry per CDR3 protein. This sample has about 160,000 distinct CDR3 sequences, with roughly 95% found just once. This TCR was recovered from a human donor with multiple sclerosis. Specimen: CD4+ T cells from PBMCs. This chain connects TRBV6-1 to TRBJ1-2; D uncertain. The CDR3 coding sequence is TGTGCCAGCAGTGAGCGGGGTTATGGCTACACCTTC. It is translated as CASSERGYGYTF.